This T cell receptor (beta chain) was recorded in a study of T-cell memory formation after mild COVID-19. On the study more broadly: Most TCR clusters belonged to a single donor. General study findings and limits: A subset of responding clones appeared in pre-infection memory, suggesting cross-reactive memory joined. Of the contracting clones, CD4+ ones lay mainly in CM and EM, and CD8+ ones in EMRA.

Germline values: CDR1 SGHAT, CDR2 FQNNGV. The CDR3 has 14 amino acids. V shed 4 bases and J 5 bases; nucleotides not matched to a gene: 8. Constant-segment-primed 5'RACE gave TCR alpha and TCR beta cDNA libraries with sample barcodes and UMIs. One entry per CDR3 protein results from TCRdb running MiXCR on the 5' RACE reads. The sample holds around 260,000 distinct CDR3 sequences; around 15% are singletons and the top ten take 22%. Many counts were recorded for this clonotype. Its antigen is as yet unknown. The TCR comes from a man aged 18-30 years who had mild COVID-19 (a few samples of this study predate the infection). Cell type and time point are not known. The sample taken for sequencing was PBMCs or a T cell subset sorted from them (not recorded which). This rearrangement joins TRBV11-2 to TRBJ2-7, with 7 bases that match TRBD1. The CDR3 DNA is TGTGCCAGCAGCTCGACAGGGAATCGGCACGAGCAGTACTTC. Translation: CASSSTGNRHEQYF.